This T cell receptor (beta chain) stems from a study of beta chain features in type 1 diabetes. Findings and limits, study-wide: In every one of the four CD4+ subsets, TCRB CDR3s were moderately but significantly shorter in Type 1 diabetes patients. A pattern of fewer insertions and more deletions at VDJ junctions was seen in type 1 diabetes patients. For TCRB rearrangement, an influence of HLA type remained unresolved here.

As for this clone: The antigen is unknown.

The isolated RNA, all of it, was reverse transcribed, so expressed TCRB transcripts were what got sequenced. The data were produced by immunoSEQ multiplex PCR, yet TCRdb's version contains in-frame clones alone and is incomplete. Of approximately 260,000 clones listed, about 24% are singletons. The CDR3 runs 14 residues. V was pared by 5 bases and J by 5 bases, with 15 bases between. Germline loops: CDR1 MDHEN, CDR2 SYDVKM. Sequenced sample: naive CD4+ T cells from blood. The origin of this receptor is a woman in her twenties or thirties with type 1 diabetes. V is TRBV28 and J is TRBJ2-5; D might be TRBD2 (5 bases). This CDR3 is CASSSPGPGETQYF. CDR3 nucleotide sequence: TGTGCCAGCAGTAGTCCGGGCCCGGGGGAGACCCAGTACTTC. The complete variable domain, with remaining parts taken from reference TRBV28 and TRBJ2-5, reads DVKVTQSSRYLVKRTGEKVFLECVQDMDHENMFWYRQDPGLGLRLIYFSYDVKMKEKGDIPEGYSVSREKKERFSLILESASTNQTSMYLCASSSPGPGETQYFGPGTRLLVL.